Reported below is one T cell receptor (beta chain). The data were taken from a study of T cells after yellow fever vaccination. In TCRdb, the 5' RACE reads were re-called with MiXCR into one record per CDR3 protein. The repertoire holds around 250,000 distinct CDR3 sequences, 6.9% seen once, with more than 0.8% in the top ten. Germline V lookup: CDR1 MDHEN, CDR2 SYDVKM. The CDR3 runs 13 residues. V lost 6 bases, J lost 2 bases, and 10 bases lay in between. The receptor was derived from a man aged 30 to 45 who received the YFV17D yellow fever vaccine. The chain is built from TRBV28 and TRBJ1-2; D perhaps matches TRBD1 (5 bases). The material was CD4+ T cells sorted from PBMCs, obtained 15 days after the yellow fever booster vaccination. CDR3 in DNA: TGTGCCAGCAGGACAGCCCAGAACTATGGCTACACCTTC. Its translation: CASRTAQNYGYTF.